This T cell receptor beta chain was observed in a study of beta chain features in type 1 diabetes. Overall study findings and caveats: A closer apparent resemblance between naive, central memory and Treg TCRB repertoires was seen in patients than in healthy donors.

All of the isolated RNA was reverse transcribed, so expressed TCRB transcripts were sequenced. Sequenced by immunoSEQ multiplex PCR; TCRdb stores in-frame clones only, minus some. Of approximately 150,000 clones listed, about 9.4% are singletons. Only one heparinised blood draw was taken per donor, and its volume averaged roughly 120 mL. Concerning this clone: Antigen: not known.

CDR1 and CDR2 from the germline V gene are MDHEN and SYDVKM. The ends lost 0 bases at V and 11 bases at J; junction bases unmatched: 6. The CDR3 is made up of 14 amino acids. This chain uses TRBV28 with TRBJ2-5, with TRBD1 matching over 10 bases. The TCR comes from a man younger than 35 in good health. The sequenced sample was naive CD4+ T cells from blood. The CDR3 region is CASSLWTGGREQYF. In DNA, the CDR3 is TGTGCCAGCAGTTTATGGACAGGGGGCAGGGAGCAGTACTTC.